One and the same sample provided the 21 T cell receptor beta chains below, sequenced in a study of blood T cell repertoires in COVID-19. The table came from immunoSEQ multiplex PCR; TCRdb's copy has only in-frame clones and leaves some out. Of tens of thousands of clones listed, 80% were seen once; the top ten hold 4.5% to 5.5%. Sequenced material: peripheral blood. These receptors were taken from an older woman with acute or convalescent COVID-19.

The rearrangement links TRBV19 to TRBJ1-2; TRBD1 is a possible D gene (5 bases). CDR1 is LNHDA and CDR2 is SQIVND in the germline V gene (reference sequence). The V and J ends lost 7 bases and 8 bases respectively, with 20 bases between them. This CDR3 has 14 residues. The CDR3 nucleotides read TGTGCCAGTACCATAATTGCTGGGGCGGAGGGCTACACCTTC. Translating it yields CASTIIAGAEGYTF. Full variable domain (rest looked up from reference TRBV19 and TRBJ1-2): DGGITQSPKYLFRKEGQNVTLSCEQNLNHDAMYWYRQDPGQGLRLIYYSQIVNDFQKGDIAEGYSVSREKKESFPLTVTSAQKNPTAFYLCASTIIAGAEGYTFGSGTRLTVV.

This clone appeared a few times. The chain uses TRBV7-2 and TRBJ1-1; D unresolved. CDR1 SGHTA and CDR2 FQGNSA come from the germline V gene. V was pared by 5 bases and J by 1 base, with 11 bases between. This CDR3 has 14 amino acids. CDR3 bases: TGTGCCAGCAGCCTACCACGAAGGAACACTGAAGCTTTCTTT. Its translation: CASSLPRRNTEAFF.

The chain uses TRBV29-1 and TRBJ1-1; D unclear. V was shortened by 6 bases and J by 1 base, with 6 bases between the two germline ends. Germline assignment: CDR1 SQVTM and CDR2 ANQGSEA. CDR3 size: 11 residues. Written as DNA, the CDR3 is TGCAGCGTCGTCCGGAACACTGAAGCTTTCTTT. It translates to CSVVRNTEAFF.

This chain uses TRBV18 with TRBJ1-2, with 8 bases identical to TRBD1. J gave up 3 bases and V 3 bases, and 6 bases lay outside the gene matches. Germline CDR1 KGHSH, CDR2 LQKENI. This CDR3 comprises 15 residues. The CDR3 nucleotides read TGTGCCAGCTCACCCTCCCGGACAGGGTACTATGGCTACACCTTC. Translation gives CASSPSRTGYYGYTF.

The V and J genes are TRBV6-2 or TRBV6-3 and TRBJ1-2; TRBD1 agrees at 9 bases. Trimming at V came to 6 bases and at J to 6 bases, leaving 14 bases not matched to a gene. Germline V gene lookup returns CDR1 MNHEY and CDR2 SVGEGT. CDR3 length: 16 residues. CDR3 sequence (DNA): TGTGCCAGCAGCCTAACCTTGGAGACAGGGGGAAATGGCTACACCTTC. As protein: CASSLTLETGGNGYTF.

The rearrangement uses TRBV6-1 and TRBJ1-6; 9 bases agree with TRBD1. The ends lost 2 bases at V and 6 bases at J; junction bases unmatched: 5. The V gene's germline CDR1 is MNHNS and CDR2 SASEGT. This CDR3 comprises 16 residues. CDR3 sequence: CASSERTGAFNSPLHF. CDR3 nucleotides: TGTGCCAGCAGTGAAAGGACAGGGGCTTTTAATTCACCCCTCCACTTT.

The chain has TRBV25-1 and TRBJ1-1; D possibly corresponds to TRBD1 (5 bases). Trimming pared 9 bases from V and 3 bases from J, leaving 14 bases between. The CDR3 runs to 13 residues. In germline, CDR1 is MGHDK, CDR2 SYGVNS. The CDR3 loop is CASERGGHTEAFF. In DNA, the CDR3 is TGTGCCAGTGAAAGGGGAGGACACACTGAAGCTTTCTTT.

The chain is built from TRBV7-9 and TRBJ2-3, with a weak D call TRBD2 (6 bases). This CDR3 contains 16 residues. Germline lookup yields CDR1 SEHNR and CDR2 FQNEAQ (reference sequence). V was cut by 3 bases and J by 5 bases, with 18 bases left in between. CDR3 residues: CASSFLRGELRDTQYF. The CDR3 DNA reads as TGTGCCAGCAGCTTTTTACGCGGGGAGCTTAGAGATACGCAGTATTTT.

This clone was picked up one time. The chain carries TRBV12-5 and TRBJ2-1, with TRBD2 matching 8 bases. CDR3 length: 13 amino acids. The junction had 9 bases not matched to a gene; V was cut back by 5 bases and J by 12 bases. Looked up from germline, CDR1 is LGHNT and CDR2 is FRNRAP. The CDR3: CASGLGGGRAQFF. DNA of the CDR3: TGTGCTAGTGGTCTAGGCGGGGGGCGCGCGCAGTTCTTC.

The rearrangement uses TRBV5-8 and TRBJ1-2; D possibly corresponds to TRBD1 (5 bases). The V and J ends lost 7 bases and 7 bases respectively, with 11 bases between them. Germline lookup yields CDR1 SGHTS and CDR2 YDEGEE. This CDR3 is 11 amino acids long. CDR3 loop: CASHPGGGYTF. The CDR3 coding sequence is TGTGCCAGCCATCCGGGGGGTGGCTACACCTTC.

This sequence joins TRBV18 and TRBJ1-2; 9 bases are shared with TRBD1. Germline V CDR1 and CDR2: KGHSH, LQKENI. This CDR3 has 14 residues. V lost 5 bases to trimming and J lost 3 bases; unmatched junction nucleotides: 4. Written as DNA, the CDR3 is TGTGCCAGCTCAAAGGGACAGGGTGACTATGGCTACACCTTC. Encoded protein: CASSKGQGDYGYTF.

V and J are TRBV6-2 or TRBV6-3 and TRBJ1-2; perhaps TRBD1 as D (6 bases). CDR1 and CDR2 (germline): MNHEY, SVGEGT. V lost 2 bases to trimming and J lost 2 bases, with 15 bases between them. The CDR3 runs to 16 residues. CDR3 coding DNA: TGTGCCAGCAGTTACCCGACAGGCCCGATAAACTATGGCTACACCTTC. Its protein product is CASSYPTGPINYGYTF.

The chain employs TRBV14 and TRBJ1-3; D unresolved. Trimming pared 0 bases from V and 0 bases from J, leaving 12 bases between. The V gene's germline CDR1 is SGHDN and CDR2 FVKESK. This CDR3 spans 17 amino acids. The CDR3 DNA reads as TGTGCCAGCAGCCAAGATCGGCAGCCTAGCTCTGGAAACACCATATATTTT. This translates into CASSQDRQPSSGNTIYF.

The chain uses TRBV5-1 and TRBJ2-3; a weak D match, TRBD1 (5 bases). V lost 4 bases to trimming and J lost 4 bases, with 10 bases between them. Germline V gene lookup returns CDR1 SGHRS and CDR2 YFSETQ. The CDR3 consists of 13 residues. The DNA for the CDR3 is TGCGCCAGCAGCATGGAAGGGGCAGATACGCAGTATTTT. It yields the protein CASSMEGADTQYF.

This rearrangement joins TRBV10-3 to TRBJ2-7; TRBD1 matches at 7 bases. After removal of 0 bases from V and 5 bases from J, the junction contained 4 bases not matched to a gene. This CDR3 spans 14 amino acids. Germline values: CDR1 ENHRY, CDR2 SYGVKD. The CDR3 region has the DNA TGTGCCATCAGTGAGTCGACAGGGATGGACGAGCAGTACTTC. Protein sequence: CAISESTGMDEQYF.

The rearrangement links TRBV27 to TRBJ1-5, with 9 bases identical to TRBD1. Germline V lookup: CDR1 MNHEY, CDR2 SMNVEV (reference sequence). This CDR3 spans 16 amino acids. Trimming took 2 bases from V and 6 from J; bases not matched to a gene: 8. This chain's CDR3 is CASSLITGGASQPQHF. The CDR3 region has the DNA TGTGCCAGCAGTTTAATTACAGGGGGCGCATCTCAGCCCCAGCATTTT.

The chain uses TRBV25-1 and TRBJ1-2; D not resolved. This CDR3 has 16 amino acids. With 4 bases removed from V and 4 bases from J, the gap between germline ends came to 19 bases. CDR1 and CDR2 from the germline V gene are MGHDK and SYGVNS. CDR3 bases: TGTGCCAGCAGTGGCCAGGTCCACTCCTTATTCTATGGCTACACCTTC. The encoded protein is CASSGQVHSLFYGYTF.

The chain combines TRBV11-1 with TRBJ2-7; D gene ambiguous. Per the germline V gene, CDR1 is SGHAT and CDR2 is FQDESV (reference sequence). The CDR3 contains 12 residues. V dropped 4 bases and J dropped 3 bases, with 7 bases sitting between them. The CDR3 sequence is CASSSTGYEQYF. The CDR3, as DNA: TGTGCCAGCAGCTCCACGGGCTACGAGCAGTACTTC.

This chain uses TRBV7-8 with TRBJ1-4, with TRBD1 matching 7 bases. Germline V lookup: CDR1 SGHVS, CDR2 FQNEAQ. The CDR3 has 15 residues. Unmatched junction bases numbered 7, after V lost 1 base and J lost 8 bases. This chain's CDR3 is CASSLDGTASEKLFF. Written as DNA, the CDR3 is TGTGCCAGCAGCTTAGATGGGACAGCGAGCGAAAAACTGTTTTTT.

This clone was observed a single time. This chain uses TRBV5-1 with TRBJ2-2, with D perhaps TRBD2 (6 bases). Between the trimmed V and J ends, which lost 0 bases and 8 bases, there was a span of 23 bases. CDR3 size: 18 residues. Germline V gives CDR1 SGHRS, CDR2 YFSETQ. In DNA form, the CDR3 reads TGCGCCAGCAGCTTGGTGCGTGGGGCGGGGACCCCCTTAGGGGAGCTGTTTTTT. Translation gives CASSLVRGAGTPLGELFF.

The V and J genes are TRBV7-8 and TRBJ1-2, with D unclear. Germline V gene data show CDR1 as SGHVS and CDR2 as FQNEAQ. CDR3 length: 13 residues. The V and J ends lost 5 bases and 3 bases respectively, with 10 bases between them. The DNA for the CDR3 is TGTGCCAGCAGCGCCGGGGAGTACTATGGCTACACCTTC. As protein: CASSAGEYYGYTF. The entire variable domain, with the rest obtained from reference TRBV7-8 and TRBJ1-2, is as follows: GAGVSQSPRYKVAKRGQDVALRCDPISGHVSLFWYQQALGQGPEFLTYFQNEAQLDKSGLPSDRFFAERPEGSVSTLKIQRTQQEDSAVYLCASSAGEYYGYTFGSGTRLTVV.